This T cell receptor beta chain is drawn from a study of early T cells in non-severe SARS-CoV-2 infection. Attachment of unique molecular identifiers to individual cDNA molecules was performed. TCRdb processed the 5' RACE reads anew with MiXCR; each CDR3 protein has one entry. The sample lists tens of thousands of distinct CDR3 sequences; less than 11% were seen once. This clonotype was counted ten times or more. This CDR3 region has 15 residues. J was trimmed by 6 bases and V by 6 bases; bases with no gene match: 13. This clonotype was sampled from an adult who was a healthcare worker with PCR-confirmed SARS-CoV-2 infection or an uninfected control (not recorded which). The material was whole blood, obtained at baseline. This chain uses TRBV12-3 or TRBV12-4 with TRBJ1-2, with TRBD1 matching over 7 bases. The CDR3 spells CASSLGGGGADGYTF. CDR3 sequence (DNA): TGTGCCAGCAGCCTAGGTGGAGGGGGCGCGGATGGCTACACCTTC.